This TCR beta chain was sequenced in a study of CXCR3-negative and CXCR3-positive naive CD8 T cells. Identification of naive CD8+ T cells rested on CD45RO-CCR7+CD27+CD95- status. Overall study findings and caveats: A higher hydrophobicity marked the TRB CDR3s of CXCR3-positive naive cells versus CXCR3-negative naive cells.

The CDR3 runs 14 residues. Germline V gives CDR1 MNHNY, CDR2 SVGAGI (reference sequence). All TRB cDNA libraries came from 5' RACE performed with UMI labels. TCRdb re-called the 5' RACE reads and shows each CDR3 protein once, DNA omitted. The specimen's table records about 150,000 distinct CDR3 sequences. In regard to this clonotype: Antigen: not known.

This chain links TRBV6-6 with TRBJ2-2. The sequence derives from a human donor in good health. Some clones in this sample may be carry-over from other donors' samples. The sequenced material came from naive CXCR3+ CD8+ T cells from blood. The sample's subset: CD45RO-CCR7+CD27+CD95- naive CD8+ T cells expressing CXCR3 (TNR3+). The CDR3 is CASSIDIYTGELFF.